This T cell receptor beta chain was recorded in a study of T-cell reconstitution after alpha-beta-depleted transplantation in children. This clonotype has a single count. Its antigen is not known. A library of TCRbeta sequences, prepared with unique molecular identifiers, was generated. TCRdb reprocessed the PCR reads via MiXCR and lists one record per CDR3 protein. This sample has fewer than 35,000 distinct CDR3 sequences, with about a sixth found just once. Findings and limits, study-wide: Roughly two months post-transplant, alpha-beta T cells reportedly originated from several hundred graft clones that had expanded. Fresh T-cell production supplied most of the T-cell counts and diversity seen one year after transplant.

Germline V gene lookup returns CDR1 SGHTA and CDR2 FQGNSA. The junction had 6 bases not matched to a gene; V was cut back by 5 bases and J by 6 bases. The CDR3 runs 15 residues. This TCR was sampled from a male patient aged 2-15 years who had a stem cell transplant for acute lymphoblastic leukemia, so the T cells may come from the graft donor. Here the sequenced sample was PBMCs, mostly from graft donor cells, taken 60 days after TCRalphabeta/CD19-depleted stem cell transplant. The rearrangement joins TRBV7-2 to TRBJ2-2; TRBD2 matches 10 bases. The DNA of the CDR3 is TGTGCCAGCAGCAAAAGTACTAGCGGGGCCGGGGAGCTGTTTTTT. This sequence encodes CASSKSTSGAGELFF.